The 27 T cell receptor beta chains listed next were all sequenced from one sample in a study of cytomegalovirus exposure and HLA in healthy donors. The PCR ran on 60 Vbeta and 13 Jbeta primers. TCRdb keeps only in-frame clones here, not all; method: immunoSEQ multiplex PCR. The sample consists of some 170,000 clones, around four fifths of them appearing once. The sequenced sample was PBMCs. These receptors were taken from a woman between 45 and 65 years old in good health and CMV-seronegative.

The chain has TRBV5-1 and TRBJ2-7; TRBD1 agrees at 9 bases. This CDR3 contains 15 residues. Trimming at V came to 0 bases and at J to 6 bases, leaving 7 bases not matched to a gene. Per the germline V gene, CDR1 is SGHRS and CDR2 is YFSETQ. The CDR3 coding sequence is TGCGCCAGCAGCTTGGCCCCACAGGGGGCGACCGAGCAGTACTTC. Translated: CASSLAPQGATEQYF.

The rearrangement joins TRBV21-1 to TRBJ2-7; the D segment call TRBD1 is taken from the table without a DNA check. TRBV21-1 is termed a pseudogene. This CDR3 spans 16 amino acids. DNA of the CDR3: TGTGCCAGCAGCAGCTTCCGAGGACAGGCAATCTACGAGCAGTACTTC. Amino acids: CASSSFRGQAIYEQYF.

V gene TRBV10-1 combines with J gene TRBJ2-1; unclear D gene. V was cut by 0 bases and J by 3 bases, with 6 bases left in between. Per the germline V gene, CDR1 is WNHNN and CDR2 is SYGVQD (reference sequence). The CDR3 is 14 residues long. The CDR3 sequence: CASSESTDYNEQFF. The CDR3 nucleotides read TGCGCCAGCAGTGAGTCAACAGACTACAATGAGCAGTTCTTC.

V is TRBV10-3 and J is TRBJ1-1; possible D gene TRBD1, 5 bases. V was clipped by 7 bases and J by 5 bases, with 14 bases between them. Germline V gene data show CDR1 as ENHRY and CDR2 as SYGVKD. The CDR3 is made up of 13 amino acids. The CDR3, as DNA: TGTGCCATCATGGAGGGGAGGTTGACTGAAGCTTTCTTT. This sequence encodes CAIMEGRLTEAFF.

This rearrangement joins TRBV4-1 to TRBJ2-7; no clear D. Germline V lookup: CDR1 MGHRA, CDR2 YSYEKL. The V gene lost 0 bases and the J gene lost 0 bases, with 9 bases spanning the gap. This CDR3 region has 15 residues. CDR3 sequence (DNA): TGCGCCAGCAGCCAAGATACGGGTATCTCCTACGAGCAGTACTTC. As protein: CASSQDTGISYEQYF.

This clone was picked up a small number of times. This CDR3 is CASSPSNRGGQPQHF. The CDR3, as DNA: TGTGCCAGCTCACCTTCAAACAGGGGGGGACAGCCCCAGCATTTT. The rearrangement joins TRBV18 to TRBJ1-5; 8 bases match TRBD1. CDR3 length equals 15 residues. Trimming took 3 bases from V and 7 from J; bases not matched to a gene: 8. CDR1 is KGHSH and CDR2 is LQKENI in the germline V gene.

This sequence joins TRBV2 and TRBJ2-5, with 7 bases that match TRBD1. In germline, CDR1 is SNHLY, CDR2 FYNNEI. The J segment lost 5 bases and the V segment lost 8 bases, leaving 8 bases of the junction unmatched. CDR3 size: 13 residues. DNA of the CDR3: TGTGCCAGCCTTGGACAGGTGGGGGAGACCCAGTACTTC. Translating gives CASLGQVGETQYF.

The rearrangement uses TRBV6-5 and TRBJ2-4; 8 bases are a match to TRBD1. CDR1 and CDR2 (germline): MNHEY, SVGAGI. Trimming removed 8 bases from V and 0 bases from J; junction bases left unmatched: 3. This CDR3 region has 14 residues. CDR3 in amino acids: CASGTGLAKNIQYF. CDR3 DNA: TGTGCCAGCGGGACAGGTTTAGCCAAAAACATTCAGTACTTC.

As regards this clone: Germline and junction disagree at one end, which may indicate a read error. This specimen includes other DNA sequences encoding the same CDR3. The genes are TRBV28 and TRBJ2-2; the D is unclear. This CDR3 is 13 amino acids long. Germline CDR1 MDHEN, CDR2 SYDVKM. The CDR3 DNA reads TGTGCTAGCAGTTTACTGAACACCGGGGAGCTGTTTTTT. It encodes CASSLLNTGELFF.

The V call is TRBV18, the J call TRBJ1-2, with D unclear. The CDR3 runs to 12 residues. The V gene's germline CDR1 is KGHSH and CDR2 LQKENI. The V gene lost 5 bases and the J gene lost 6 bases, with 10 bases spanning the gap. The CDR3: CASSGLRDGYTF. The CDR3 DNA sequence: TGTGCCAGCTCAGGGCTCAGAGATGGCTACACCTTC.

The gene calls are TRBV28 and TRBJ1-2; 10 bases are shared with TRBD1. J lost 7 bases, V lost 6 bases, and 2 bases had no gene match. CDR1 and CDR2 (germline): MDHEN, SYDVKM. The CDR3 loop spans 12 amino acids. DNA of the CDR3: TGTGCCAGCAGAAGGACAGGGGGTGGCTACACCTTC. This gives the protein CASRRTGGGYTF.

The chain uses TRBV19 and TRBJ2-7; D might be TRBD1 (6 bases). The V gene's germline CDR1 is LNHDA and CDR2 SQIVND (reference sequence). The CDR3 sequence is 15 residues long. The V end lost 4 bases, the J end lost 4 bases, and 17 bases lay between the germline ends. For the CDR3, the DNA is TGTGCCAGTAGTACCCAAGGGAAAGGGGGTTACGAGCAGTACTTC. Protein product: CASSTQGKGGYEQYF.

V gene TRBV2 combines with J gene TRBJ1-2; unclear D gene. CDR1 SNHLY and CDR2 FYNNEI come from the germline V gene. This CDR3 is 14 amino acids long. V lost 2 bases to trimming and J lost 4 bases, with 11 bases between them. DNA for the CDR3: TGTGCCAGCAGTGAATTCACGGCGGTCTATGGCTACACCTTC. Translation gives CASSEFTAVYGYTF. The full variable domain, its missing parts supplied by reference TRBV2 and TRBJ1-2, is EPEVTQTPSHQVTQMGQEVILRCVPISNHLYFYWYRQILGQKVEFLVSFYNNEISEKSEIFDDQFSVERPDGSNFTLKIRSTKLEDSAMYFCASSEFTAVYGYTFGSGTRLTVV.

The gene calls are TRBV18 and TRBJ1-1, with 8 bases fitting TRBD1. CDR1 is KGHSH and CDR2 is LQKENI in the germline V gene. Trimming at V came to 2 bases and at J to 2 bases, leaving 7 bases not matched to a gene. The CDR3 has 16 amino acids. CDR3 amino acids: CASSPTRQGLNTEAFF. DNA for the CDR3: TGTGCCAGCTCACCAACTAGACAGGGGCTCAACACTGAAGCTTTCTTT.

The chain employs TRBV7-6 and TRBJ2-5; 10 bases are a match to TRBD1. Germline CDR1 reads SGHVS; CDR2 reads FNYEAQ. This CDR3 comprises 16 residues. Trimming removed 4 bases from V and 5 bases from J; junction bases left unmatched: 10. The CDR3 loop reads CASSYEPTGGIETQYF. The CDR3 DNA reads as TGTGCCAGCAGCTATGAACCGACAGGGGGCATTGAGACCCAGTACTTC.

The chain couples TRBV7-2 to TRBJ2-3, with D hard to call. The CDR3 is 14 amino acids. Per germline, CDR1 SGHTA and CDR2 FQGNSA. V lost 2 bases, J lost 3 bases, and 9 bases lay in between. The CDR3 sequence: CASSLFLMTDTQYF. The CDR3 region has the DNA TGTGCCAGCAGCTTATTCCTAATGACAGATACGCAGTATTTT.

J is TRBJ2-5 and V is TRBV14, with unresolved D. Trimming removed 5 bases from V and 2 bases from J, with 6 bases in between. The CDR3 has 12 residues. Germline CDR1 reads SGHDN; CDR2 reads FVKESK. CDR3: CASSVRQETQYF. CDR3 DNA sequence: TGTGCCAGCAGCGTCAGGCAAGAGACCCAGTACTTC.

The chain carries TRBV28 and TRBJ2-3; weak D call: TRBD1 (6 bases). This CDR3 region has 17 residues. Trimming left V 7 bases short and J 2 bases short, with 22 bases between. CDR1 and CDR2 (germline): MDHEN, SYDVKM. CDR3 nucleotide sequence: TGTGCCAGCACTTCCTTATCTGGACAGTCCTTCACAGATACGCAGTATTTT. Translation gives CASTSLSGQSFTDTQYF.

V is TRBV6-5 and J is TRBJ2-1; perhaps TRBD1 as D (6 bases). V lost 5 bases to trimming and J lost 7 bases, with 18 bases between them. This CDR3 is 15 amino acids long. Germline values: CDR1 MNHEY, CDR2 SVGAGI. CDR3: CASSGAERGKNEQFF. The CDR3 DNA is TGTGCCAGCAGTGGGGCGGAGAGGGGGAAGAATGAGCAGTTCTTC.

This chain uses TRBV9 with TRBJ2-3; TRBD2 agrees at 13 bases. V dropped 0 bases and J dropped 5; count of bases not matched to a gene: 9. This CDR3 is built from 18 residues. Germline CDR1 SGDLS, CDR2 YYNGEE. The CDR3 sequence is CASSVATSGGATLDTQYF. For the CDR3, the DNA is TGTGCCAGCAGCGTAGCTACTAGCGGGGGGGCGACCTTAGATACGCAGTATTTT.

This clone has only one observation. The J gene is TRBJ2-2, the V gene TRBV13, with TRBD2 matching 10 bases. The CDR3 runs to 18 residues. V was pared by 6 bases and J by 1 base, with 11 bases of the junction left unmatched. Germline V gives CDR1 PRHDT, CDR2 FYEKMQ (reference sequence). Written as DNA, the CDR3 is TGTGCCAGCAGTCTCAAGCGGGGGGGCCTTAGGAACACCGGGGAGCTGTTTTTT. The encoded protein is CASSLKRGGLRNTGELFF.

The V and J genes are TRBV6-1 and TRBJ2-2, with TRBD1 identical over 9 bases. This CDR3 comprises 15 residues. The ends lost 6 bases at V and 8 bases at J; junction bases unmatched: 10. Germline CDR1 MNHNS, CDR2 SASEGT. The CDR3 region has the DNA TGTGCCAGCAGCCCCGGGACAGGGCTTTTTGGGGAGCTGTTTTTT. Amino acids: CASSPGTGLFGELFF.

The chain links TRBV18 to TRBJ2-5; 13 nucleotides match TRBD2. The CDR3 is 17 residues long. The germline gives CDR1 KGHSH, CDR2 LQKENI. Unmatched junction bases numbered 6, after V lost 3 bases and J lost 2 bases. CDR3 protein: CASSPTSGGPGQETQYF. As DNA, the CDR3 is TGTGCCAGCTCACCGACTAGCGGGGGGCCAGGGCAAGAGACCCAGTACTTC.

The chain recombines TRBV4-2 with TRBJ2-7, with 10 bases fitting TRBD2. Looked up from germline, CDR1 is LGHNA and CDR2 is YNFKEQ. The CDR3 spans 15 residues. J was trimmed by 4 bases and V by 6 bases; bases with no gene match: 9. Written as DNA, the CDR3 is TGTGCCAGCAGTGCGAGCGGGGGGGAAGCATACGAGCAGTACTTC. Encoded protein: CASSASGGEAYEQYF.

The CDR3: CASSHGNGDEKLFF. The DNA for the CDR3 is TGCGCCAGCAGCCATGGCAATGGTGATGAAAAACTGTTTTTT. The genes are TRBV4-3 and TRBJ1-4; D is unclear. CDR3 length equals 14 residues. Germline assignment: CDR1 LGHNA and CDR2 YSLEER. V lost 3 bases and J lost 6, with 11 bases in between.

This clone occurred a few times. For the CDR3, the DNA is TGTGCCAGCAGCTGTGTTGCCTCTGGGGGCGAGCCCTACGAGCAGTACTTC. This sequence encodes CASSCVASGGEPYEQYF. The chain employs TRBV11-3 and TRBJ2-7, with D perhaps matching TRBD1 (6 bases). The CDR3 length is 17 residues. Trimming shortened V by 4 bases and J by 2 bases, and 21 bases separated the two germline ends. The germline V gene has CDR1 SGHNT and CDR2 YENEEA.

The chain employs TRBV27 and TRBJ2-4, with 9 bases fitting TRBD1. The junction had 12 bases not matched to a gene; V was cut back by 6 bases and J by 3 bases. CDR1 is MNHEY, CDR2 SMNVEV, per germline (reference sequence). This CDR3 region has 17 residues. The CDR3 DNA reads as TGTGCCAGCAGAAGGGGCACAGGGGGCGCGGACAAAAACATTCAGTACTTC. Its translation is CASRRGTGGADKNIQYF.